One and the same sample provided the 17 T cell receptor beta chains below, sequenced in a study of blood T cell repertoires in COVID-19. Using immunoSEQ multiplex PCR, the repertoire was profiled, and TCRdb retains in-frame clones only, with some absent. The sample carries 150,000 to 200,000 clones, nearly 90% recorded once. Sequencing input: peripheral blood. The receptors originated from a man aged 50 or older with acute or convalescent COVID-19.

The chain joins TRBV27 to TRBJ2-7; the match to TRBD1 covers 8 bases. The CDR3 loop spans 18 amino acids. Germline CDR1 and CDR2: MNHEY and SMNVEV (reference sequence). The junction had 20 bases not matched to a gene; V was cut back by 8 bases and J by 2 bases. The CDR3 sequence: CASSGNQGAAVGPYEQYF. The CDR3 DNA follows: TGTGCCAGCTCAGGCAACCAGGGGGCCGCTGTCGGACCCTACGAGCAGTACTTC.

The V call is TRBV5-4, the J call TRBJ2-5; tentatively, D is TRBD2 (6 bases). The V and J ends lost 4 bases and 5 bases respectively, with 15 bases between them. This CDR3 region has 14 residues. Germline loops: CDR1 SGHNT, CDR2 YYREEE (reference sequence). For the CDR3, the DNA is TGTGCCAGCAGCCCCGGGACTGCCAGGGAGACCCAGTACTTC. Translated, it gives CASSPGTARETQYF.

The rearrangement links TRBV24-1 to TRBJ2-3; 9 nucleotides agree with TRBD2. The CDR3 is 13 residues long. Unmatched junction bases numbered 3, after V lost 9 bases and J lost 3 bases. Per germline, CDR1 KGHDR and CDR2 SFDVKD. In nucleotides, the CDR3 is TGTGCCACCGGGAGCGGGGGGACAGATACGCAGTATTTT. Amino acid sequence: CATGSGGTDTQYF.

This clone has only a few counts. J is TRBJ2-2 and V is TRBV9; 7 nucleotides line up with TRBD2. From germline, CDR1 is SGDLS and CDR2 YYNGEE. The ends lost 4 bases at V and 3 bases at J; junction bases unmatched: 6. CDR3 length equals 15 residues. DNA for the CDR3: TGTGCCAGCAGCTCCCGGGACTATGACACCGGGGAGCTGTTTTTT. This codes for CASSSRDYDTGELFF.

This sequence joins TRBV7-8 and TRBJ2-7; unclear D gene. The V end lost 1 base, the J end lost 6 bases, and 7 bases lay between the germline ends. The CDR3 sequence is 12 residues long. Germline-derived CDR1 and CDR2 are SGHVS and FQNEAQ. CDR3 region: CASSLGQAEQYV. In DNA form, the CDR3 reads TGTGCCAGCAGCTTAGGGCAGGCCGAGCAGTACGTC.

The chain couples TRBV5-1 to TRBJ1-4; 9 bases match TRBD1. Germline V CDR1 and CDR2: SGHRS, YFSETQ. V was pared by 3 bases and J by 6 bases, with 6 bases of the junction left unmatched. The CDR3 has 15 residues. CDR3 DNA sequence: TGCGCCAGCAGCTGGGGGGGACAGGGCGATGAAAAACTGTTTTTT. It specifies CASSWGGQGDEKLFF.

V gene TRBV11-2 combines with J gene TRBJ2-5; 8 nucleotides align to TRBD1. V shed 4 bases, J shed 1 base, and the junction held 5 bases outside the gene matches. This CDR3 is 15 amino acids long. Germline CDR1 SGHAT, CDR2 FQNNGV. CDR3 protein: CASSSGTGLQETQYF. In nucleotides, the CDR3 is TGTGCCAGCAGCTCAGGGACAGGCCTCCAAGAGACCCAGTACTTC.

The V and J genes are TRBV27 and TRBJ2-2, with D possibly being TRBD1 (5 bases). The V and J ends lost 6 bases and 2 bases respectively, with 13 bases between them. This CDR3 contains 15 residues. Germline values: CDR1 MNHEY, CDR2 SMNVEV (reference sequence). The CDR3 DNA sequence: TGTGCCAGCAGCCCACAGGCTATAAACACCGGGGAGCTGTTTTTT. Its protein product is CASSPQAINTGELFF.

This sequence joins TRBV7-3 and TRBJ2-3; TRBD1 agrees at 7 bases. The germline CDR1 and CDR2 sequences are SGHTA and FQGTGA. After removal of 5 bases from V and 4 bases from J, the junction contained 6 bases not matched to a gene. This CDR3 comprises 14 residues. CDR3 sequence (DNA): TGTGCCAGCAGCCCACAGGGGTACTCAGATACGCAGTATTTT. This gives the protein CASSPQGYSDTQYF.

This chain connects TRBV15 to TRBJ1-4; D not certain. V gave up 1 base and J gave up 5 bases, with 11 bases separating them. The CDR3 has 15 residues. Germline CDR1 and CDR2: LNHNV and YYDKDF (reference sequence). CDR3 protein: CATSRAGSRNEKLFF. DNA of the CDR3: TGTGCCACCAGCAGAGCCGGGTCCCGAAATGAAAAACTGTTTTTT.

This clone was seen only a few times. CDR3 coding DNA: TGTGCCAGCAGCCAAGAAACTAGCGGGGGCTACGAGCAGTACTTC. This encodes CASSQETSGGYEQYF. The V and J genes are TRBV4-2 and TRBJ2-7, with TRBD2 matching 11 bases. The germline V gene encodes CDR1 LGHNA and CDR2 YNFKEQ. The CDR3 consists of 15 residues. J was trimmed by 3 bases and V by 0 bases; bases with no gene match: 1.

The chain combines TRBV29-1 with TRBJ2-1, with 7 nucleotides matching TRBD2. Germline values: CDR1 SQVTM, CDR2 ANQGSEA. The CDR3 is made up of 14 amino acids. With 7 bases clipped from V and 6 bases from J, the junction kept 12 bases outside the gene matches. The CDR3 DNA reads as TGCAGCGCAACACGAAGGTCGGGGGGCAATGAGCAGTTCTTC. Translation: CSATRRSGGNEQFF.

J is TRBJ2-7 and V is TRBV7-8; 9 bases line up with TRBD2. From germline, CDR1 is SGHVS and CDR2 FQNEAQ. With 5 bases clipped from V and 4 bases from J, the junction kept 9 bases outside the gene matches. This CDR3 comprises 15 residues. This chain's CDR3 is CASSRSAGGLYEQYF. The CDR3 DNA reads TGTGCCAGCAGCCGCTCGGCGGGAGGGCTTTACGAGCAGTACTTC.

This sequence joins TRBV29-1 and TRBJ2-1; 11 nucleotides match TRBD2. Germline-derived CDR1 and CDR2 are SQVTM and ANQGSEA. V lost 5 bases, J lost 0 bases, and 9 bases stayed unmatched. The CDR3 loop spans 17 amino acids. CDR3 amino acids: CSVTGTSGVSSYNEQFF. Here the CDR3 DNA reads TGCAGCGTTACCGGGACTAGCGGCGTTAGCTCCTACAATGAGCAGTTCTTC.

This clone was counted a single time. The rearrangement links TRBV15 to TRBJ2-7, with D perhaps matching TRBD1 (6 bases). V gave up 0 bases and J gave up 5 bases, with 20 bases separating them. Germline V lookup: CDR1 LNHNV, CDR2 YYDKDF (reference sequence). The CDR3 extends over 17 amino acids. The CDR3 spells CATSRDSSRGRNHEQYF. CDR3 in DNA: TGTGCCACCAGCAGAGATTCGTCCAGGGGAAGGAACCACGAGCAGTACTTC. The variable domain in full, with the rest retrieved from reference TRBV15 and TRBJ2-7, is DAMVIQNPRYQVTQFGKPVTLSCSQTLNHNVMYWYQQKSSQAPKLLFHYYDKDFNNEADTPDNFQSRRPNTSFCFLDIRSPGLGDTAMYLCATSRDSSRGRNHEQYFGPGTRLTVT.

The chain couples TRBV4-2 to TRBJ1-2; D call uncertain. V was cut by 0 bases and J by 3 bases, with 11 bases left in between. The CDR3 covers 15 residues. CDR1 and CDR2 (germline): LGHNA, YNFKEQ. The CDR3, as DNA: TGTGCCAGCAGCCAAGATGACGTTAGCGACTATGGCTACACCTTC. Translated: CASSQDDVSDYGYTF.

The chain recombines TRBV24-1 with TRBJ2-3; 10 positions agree with TRBD2. After removal of 3 bases from V and 3 bases from J, the junction contained 2 bases not matched to a gene. The germline V gene encodes CDR1 KGHDR and CDR2 SFDVKD. The CDR3 runs 15 residues. The CDR3 reads CATSDPTSGTDTQYF. Here the CDR3 DNA reads TGTGCCACCAGTGATCCGACTAGCGGGACAGATACGCAGTATTTT.